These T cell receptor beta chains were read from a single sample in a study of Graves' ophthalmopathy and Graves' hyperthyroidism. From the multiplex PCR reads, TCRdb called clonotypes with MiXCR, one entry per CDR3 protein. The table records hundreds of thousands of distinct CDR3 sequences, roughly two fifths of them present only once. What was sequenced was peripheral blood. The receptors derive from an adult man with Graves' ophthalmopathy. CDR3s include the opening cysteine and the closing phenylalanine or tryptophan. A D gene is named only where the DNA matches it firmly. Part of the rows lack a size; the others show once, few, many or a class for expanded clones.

DNA: TGTGCCAGCAGTTTCGAATTACAGCCCCAGCATTTT
CDR3: CASSFELQPQHF
J: TRBJ1-5
V: TRBV24-1
size: -
D: -
length: 12

DNA: TGTGCCAGCAGCTTAGATGGTCTAGATTTATTCCAGTACTTC
CDR3: CASSLDGLDLFQYF
J: TRBJ2-5
V: TRBV7-2
size: many
D: -
length: 14

DNA: TGTGCCAGCAGCCCCCAAGCGGGCGGGGAGCTGTTTTTT
CDR3: CASSPQAGGELFF
J: TRBJ2-2
V: TRBV25-1
size: -
D: -
length: 13

DNA: TGTGCCAGCAGCCAAGGTCGTGGCGGGGAGCTGTTTTTT
CDR3: CASSQGRGGELFF
J: TRBJ2-2
V: TRBV25-1
size: -
D: -
length: 13

DNA: TGTGCCAGCAGCTCCGGGACAGGGGCCAACGTCCTGACTTTC
CDR3: CASSSGTGANVLTF
J: TRBJ2-6
V: TRBV7-9
size: -
D: -
length: 14

DNA: TGTGCCAGCACCCACCCCGGCCTCTCTGGGGCCAACGTCCTGACTTTC
CDR3: CASTHPGLSGANVLTF
J: TRBJ2-6
V: TRBV2
size: -
D: -
length: 16

DNA: TGTGCCAGCAGCTTAGCCGGAATAGGAAACACCATATATTTT
CDR3: CASSLAGIGNTIYF
J: TRBJ1-3
V: TRBV2
size: few
D: -
length: 14

DNA: TGTGCCAGCAGTGCCCCAGGGAGGACTGAAGCTTTCTTT
CDR3: CASSAPGRTEAFF
J: TRBJ1-1
V: TRBV25-1
size: many
D: -
length: 13

DNA: TGTGCCAGCAGCGCAGTAACAGGGGCCCTAAACACCATATATTTT
CDR3: CASSAVTGALNTIYF
J: TRBJ1-3
V: TRBV9
size: -
D: TRBD1
length: 15

DNA: TGTGCCAGCAGTGAATGGTCTAACGGCTACACCTTC
CDR3: CASSEWSNGYTF
J: TRBJ1-2
V: TRBV25-1
size: -
D: -
length: 12

DNA: TGTGCCAGCAGTTACTCGCCCAGCTCTGGAAACACCATATATTTT
CDR3: CASSYSPSSGNTIYF
J: TRBJ1-3
V: TRBV6-6
size: few
D: -
length: 15

DNA: TGTGCCAGCAGCTTATCCCGGTGGAACACTGAAGCTTTCTTT
CDR3: CASSLSRWNTEAFF
J: TRBJ1-1
V: TRBV7-6
size: many
D: -
length: 14

DNA: TGTGCCAGCAGCGTAGGGGGGGCCGCTAATGAAAAACTGTTTTTT
CDR3: CASSVGGAANEKLFF
J: TRBJ1-4
V: TRBV6-6
size: -
D: -
length: 15

DNA: TGTGCCAGCAGACTTACAGGCATGAACACTGAAGCTTTCTTT
CDR3: CASRLTGMNTEAFF
J: TRBJ1-1
V: TRBV12-3/TRBV12-4
size: many
D: -
length: 14

DNA: TGTGCCAGCAGCCCCGGACAGGGCCGAACACCCCTCCACTTT
CDR3: CASSPGQGRTPLHF
J: TRBJ1-6
V: TRBV7-9
size: -
D: TRBD1
length: 14

DNA: TGCAGCGTTGAAGTTATAACCGATCATGGCTACACCTTC
CDR3: CSVEVITDHGYTF
J: TRBJ1-2
V: TRBV29-1
size: -
D: -
length: 13

DNA: TGTGCCAGCAGTTTGACAGGGAGGCGCGAGACCCAGTACTTC
CDR3: CASSLTGRRETQYF
J: TRBJ2-5
V: TRBV2
size: -
D: -
length: 14

DNA: TGCGCCAGCAGCGCCGGGACACATCAGGAGACCCAGTACTTC
CDR3: CASSAGTHQETQYF
J: TRBJ2-5
V: TRBV5-1
size: many
D: -
length: 14

DNA: TGCGCCAGCAGCCCGGACGGAAGCAATCAGCCCCAGCATTTT
CDR3: CASSPDGSNQPQHF
J: TRBJ1-5
V: TRBV5-1
size: many
D: -
length: 14

DNA: TGTGCCAGCGGGGGAGGGGTTACAACTAATGAAAAACTGTTTTTT
CDR3: CASGGGVTTNEKLFF
J: TRBJ1-4
V: TRBV10-3
size: -
D: -
length: 15

DNA: TGTGCCAGCAGCCGAAGAGTGCCTGGCTACGAGCAGTACTTC
CDR3: CASSRRVPGYEQYF
J: TRBJ2-7
V: TRBV7-9
size: -
D: -
length: 14

DNA: TGCGCCAGCAGCCAAGAGAGGGGGTACGCTGAAGCTTTCTTT
CDR3: CASSQERGYAEAFF
J: TRBJ1-1
V: TRBV4-1
size: -
D: -
length: 14

DNA: TGTGCCAGCAGAGTCTCCCAGGGCACTGAAGCTTTCTTT
CDR3: CASRVSQGTEAFF
J: TRBJ1-1
V: TRBV28
size: few
D: -
length: 13

DNA: TGTGCCAGCAGCCAAGACAGGGTGTTTGCAGGCTATGGCTACACCTTC
CDR3: CASSQDRVFAGYGYTF
J: TRBJ1-2
V: TRBV4-2
size: -
D: -
length: 16

DNA: TGTGCCAGCAGCCTCGACAGGGGTGGTGGCTACACCTTC
CDR3: CASSLDRGGGYTF
J: TRBJ1-2
V: TRBV7-2
size: many
D: TRBD1
length: 13

DNA: TGTGCCAGCAGTGCTACCCCAGGGGGCTTAGGGGAGCTGTTTTTT
CDR3: CASSATPGGLGELFF
J: TRBJ2-2
V: TRBV2
size: -
D: TRBD1
length: 15

DNA: TGCAGTGCCCCCGGGACCGCTGGTACCCAGTACTTC
CDR3: CSAPGTAGTQYF
J: TRBJ2-5
V: TRBV20-1
size: many
D: -
length: 12

DNA: TGTGCCAGTAACACCGCGACAGGGGGGAAGAATGGCTACACCTTC
CDR3: CASNTATGGKNGYTF
J: TRBJ1-2
V: TRBV7-2
size: few
D: TRBD1
length: 15

DNA: TGTGCCAGCAGAACCGGGACCGTGAGCTCCTACGAGCAGTACTTC
CDR3: CASRTGTVSSYEQYF
J: TRBJ2-7
V: TRBV12-3/TRBV12-4
size: -
D: -
length: 15

DNA: TGTGCCAGCAGTTCATTACGGACAGGTGAAGCTTTCTTT
CDR3: CASSSLRTGEAFF
J: TRBJ1-1
V: TRBV10-3
size: -
D: TRBD1
length: 13

DNA: TGTGCCAGCGAGAGGATTCTAAGCTCTGGAAACACCATATATTTT
CDR3: CASERILSSGNTIYF
J: TRBJ1-3
V: TRBV2
size: many
D: -
length: 15

DNA: TGCAGTGCTTCTGGCCAGGGCACTGAAGCTTTCTTT
CDR3: CSASGQGTEAFF
J: TRBJ1-1
V: TRBV20-1
size: -
D: -
length: 12

DNA: TGTGCCATCAGTTACTCCCCTTGGACTCCCGCTAACTATGGCTACACCTTC
CDR3: CAISYSPWTPANYGYTF
J: TRBJ1-2
V: TRBV10-3
size: -
D: -
length: 17

DNA: TGCGCCAGCAGCCAAGAAGAACAGGGCGCAGAGACCCAGTACTTC
CDR3: CASSQEEQGAETQYF
J: TRBJ2-5
V: TRBV4-1
size: few
D: -
length: 15

DNA: TGTGCCAGCAGTAGACTCCTCCGAGAGGCCCAGTACTTC
CDR3: CASSRLLREAQYF
J: TRBJ2-5
V: TRBV2
size: -
D: -
length: 13

DNA: TGTGCCAGCAGCGTAGCCGCAGGGCGGGAGACCCAGTACTTC
CDR3: CASSVAAGRETQYF
J: TRBJ2-5
V: TRBV9
size: few
D: -
length: 14